This TCR beta chain appears in the sequencing data of a study of identifying expanded T cells in peripheral blood. Concerning this clone: Its antigen is undetermined.

Losses at the gene ends were 2 bases for V and 4 bases for J; bases not matched to a gene: 8. The CDR3 contains 17 residues. From germline, CDR1 is SGHTA and CDR2 FQGTGA. Assay: immunoSEQ multiplex PCR; the TCRdb copy retains only in-frame clones and omits some. This table has 65,000 to 95,000 clones, 85% to 90% appearing once. Study results and limitations: About 1.2 clones differed between technical replicates, versus approximately 16 and 19 over time. Variance in clone template counts between approximately 2-week samples significantly increased with total template count across all healthy donors.

No infections or other immune events were documented during collection. Material for sequencing was blood. The chain combines TRBV7-3 with TRBJ2-2; 9 bases map to TRBD2. This TCR was sampled from a person aged 18 to 69 in good health. The DNA for the CDR3 is TGTGCCAGCAGCTTATCTAGGCTAGCGGGGTTCACCGGGGAGCTGTTTTTT. Protein: CASSLSRLAGFTGELFF.